The 21 T cell receptor beta chains in this list originate from one sample, sequenced in a study of shared clonotypes between healthy human individuals. Only in-frame clones appear in the TCRdb table, and some are missing; sequencing was by immunoSEQ multiplex PCR. The top ten hold about 0.41% of the sample, which has about 2.5 million clones, around 90% seen once. The sample was naive CD4+ T cells from PBMCs. Subset: CD45RA+ positively selected. The receptors shown here come from a man aged 18-30 years in good health. Some clones in this sample may be carry-over from other donors' samples.

The J gene is TRBJ2-1, the V gene TRBV6-1; 11 bases map to TRBD1. The trim removed 4 bases at V and 5 bases at J, leaving 7 bases unmatched. Germline V gene lookup returns CDR1 MNHNS and CDR2 SASEGT. CDR3 length: 16 residues. CDR3 sequence (DNA): TGTGCCAGCAGTGTTTGGGACAGGGGGTTTAACAATGAGCAGTTCTTC. Translation: CASSVWDRGFNNEQFF.

The V gene is TRBV9, the J gene TRBJ2-1; D remains unclear. Germline lookup yields CDR1 SGDLS and CDR2 YYNGEE. The CDR3 is 13 amino acids. V lost 3 bases and J lost 3, with 7 bases in between. In nucleotides, the CDR3 is TGTGCCAGCAGCGAGGACCTCTACAATGAGCAGTTCTTC. Translation gives CASSEDLYNEQFF. Together with reference TRBV9 and TRBJ2-1, the CDR3 gives the full variable domain: DSGVTQTPKHLITATGQRVTLRCSPRSGDLSVYWYQQSLDQGLQFLIQYYNGEERAKGNILERFSAQQFPDLHSELNLSSLELGDSALYFCASSEDLYNEQFFGPGTRLTVL.

This chain joins TRBV6-6 and TRBJ1-5, with 8 bases matching TRBD1. Germline assignment: CDR1 MNHNY and CDR2 SVGAGI (reference sequence). Trimming removed 8 bases from V and 2 bases from J; junction bases left unmatched: 11. The CDR3 has 16 residues. The CDR3 protein is CASSGGARVGNQPQHF. The DNA for the CDR3 is TGTGCCAGCTCAGGGGGCGCAAGGGTCGGCAATCAGCCCCAGCATTTT.

The genes are TRBV28 and TRBJ1-4; TRBD1 is a possible D gene (6 bases). Germline V gene sequence: CDR1 MDHEN, CDR2 SYDVKM. Between the trimmed V and J ends, which lost 8 bases and 7 bases, there was a span of 17 bases. CDR3 size: 14 residues. The DNA of the CDR3 is TGTGCCAGCGGTCGACAGGCACCTGGTGAAAAACTGTTTTTT. As protein: CASGRQAPGEKLFF.

This chain joins TRBV5-6 and TRBJ2-1; D is possibly TRBD2 (6 bases). Germline lookup yields CDR1 SGHDT and CDR2 YYEEEE. Between the trimmed V and J ends, which lost 6 bases and 7 bases, there was a span of 14 bases. The CDR3 is 13 residues long. The CDR3 sequence: CASIRLANNEQFF. CDR3 sequence (DNA): TGTGCCAGCATAAGGCTAGCGAATAATGAGCAGTTCTTC.

V and J are TRBV28 and TRBJ1-5; TRBD1 is a possible D gene (6 bases). V was trimmed by 6 bases and J by 4 bases, leaving 19 bases between them. CDR1 and CDR2 from the germline V gene are MDHEN and SYDVKM. The CDR3 sequence is 16 residues long. The CDR3 coding sequence is TGTGCCAGCAGCCACCTTTACAGGGAACATAATCAGCCCCAGCATTTT. Translated: CASSHLYREHNQPQHF.

The gene calls are TRBV5-4 and TRBJ1-4; D may be TRBD1 (5 bases). The V gene lost 2 bases and the J gene lost 5 bases, with 10 bases spanning the gap. This CDR3 has 14 residues. Germline V gene data show CDR1 as SGHNT and CDR2 as YYREEE (reference sequence). This CDR3 is CASSLRDGNEKLFF. The CDR3 nucleotides are TGTGCCAGCAGCTTAAGGGACGGGAATGAAAAACTGTTTTTT.

The chain joins TRBV5-1 to TRBJ2-5, with TRBD1 identical over 9 bases. V lost 5 bases, J lost 5 bases, and 22 bases stayed unmatched. Germline V gene sequence: CDR1 SGHRS, CDR2 YFSETQ. The CDR3 length is 19 residues. DNA for the CDR3: TGCGCCAGCAGTTATCAACCGGCCGGGACAGGGATAGGCGAGGAGACCCAGTACTTC. Encoded protein: CASSYQPAGTGIGEETQYF.

V is TRBV10-3 and J is TRBJ2-1, with TRBD2 matching 9 bases. With 8 bases clipped from V and 3 bases from J, the junction kept 8 bases outside the gene matches. This CDR3 has 15 amino acids. Germline V gives CDR1 ENHRY, CDR2 SYGVKD. The CDR3 sequence: CAIGQGLASYNEQFF. CDR3 DNA: TGTGCCATCGGCCAGGGACTAGCCAGCTACAATGAGCAGTTCTTC.

Written as DNA, the CDR3 is TGCGCCAGCAGCCACTCGGACGCAGACTATGGCTACACCTTC. Residues: CASSHSDADYGYTF. The chain combines TRBV4-3 with TRBJ1-2; D is unclear. Germline values: CDR1 LGHNA, CDR2 YSLEER. Trimming removed 3 bases at V and 3 bases at J, with 11 bases between. The CDR3 covers 14 residues.

The chain joins TRBV7-2 to TRBJ1-5; 12 positions match TRBD1. From germline, CDR1 is SGHTA and CDR2 FQGNSA. V trimming: 0 bases; J trimming: 2 bases; junction bases outside the gene matches: 8. CDR3 length equals 19 residues. CDR3 nucleotides: TGTGCCAGCAGCTTAGCCCTACCGGGACAGGGGGCACGCAATCAGCCCCAGCATTTT. Protein sequence: CASSLALPGQGARNQPQHF.

V usage is TRBV27 and J usage is TRBJ2-3; 11 nucleotides align to TRBD2. CDR3 length: 16 amino acids. Germline values: CDR1 MNHEY, CDR2 SMNVEV (reference sequence). V trimming: 5 bases; J trimming: 4 bases; junction bases outside the gene matches: 8. This chain's CDR3 is CASSQRLAGKPDTQYF. The CDR3 DNA reads as TGTGCCAGCAGTCAAAGACTAGCGGGAAAGCCAGATACGCAGTATTTT.

A word on this clone: Other DNA sequences of this sample code for an identical CDR3. V gene TRBV2 combines with J gene TRBJ2-4; possibly TRBD1 for D (5 bases). The CDR3 spans 12 residues. Deletions cut 2 bases from V and 7 bases from J, with 6 bases between. In germline, CDR1 is SNHLY, CDR2 FYNNEI. CDR3 bases: TGTGCCAGCAGTGAACAGGGCAACATTCAGTACTTC. This gives the protein CASSEQGNIQYF.

The genes are TRBV4-1 and TRBJ2-7; 9 bases match TRBD1. From germline, CDR1 is MGHRA and CDR2 YSYEKL. The V gene end was trimmed by 0 bases and the J gene end by 6 bases; junction bases not matched to a gene: 15. This CDR3 has 18 residues. This CDR3 reads CASSQDLSGTGKVCEQYF. CDR3 sequence (DNA): TGCGCCAGCAGCCAAGATCTTTCGGGGACAGGGAAGGTCTGCGAGCAGTACTTC.

The rearrangement uses TRBV28 and TRBJ2-7, with D unclear. CDR3 size: 15 residues. Germline V gene data show CDR1 as MDHEN and CDR2 as SYDVKM. The germline V and J ends were trimmed by 3 bases and 2 bases, with 14 bases remaining between them. The CDR3 region has the DNA TGTGCCAGCAGTTTGACCGCCAATGGGGCCTACGAGCAGTACTTC. Protein product: CASSLTANGAYEQYF.

The chain joins TRBV27 to TRBJ1-1, with TRBD1 matching over 9 bases. J lost 0 bases, V lost 5 bases, and 10 bases had no gene match. Germline V gene data show CDR1 as MNHEY and CDR2 as SMNVEV (reference sequence). The CDR3 covers 17 residues. The DNA for the CDR3 is TGTGCCAGCAGTGCAACCGGGACAGGGATGCTGAACACTGAAGCTTTCTTT. It specifies CASSATGTGMLNTEAFF.

This CDR3 reads CASSPQVPSYEQYF. CDR3 nucleotides: TGTGCCAGTAGTCCACAGGTTCCCTCCTACGAGCAGTACTTC. This chain joins TRBV19 and TRBJ2-7, with D possibly TRBD1 on 5 matching bases. The CDR3 extends over 14 amino acids. V lost 5 bases and J lost 0, with 11 bases in between. Germline loops: CDR1 LNHDA, CDR2 SQIVND (reference sequence). Complete variable domain (other parts from reference TRBV19 and TRBJ2-7): DGGITQSPKYLFRKEGQNVTLSCEQNLNHDAMYWYRQDPGQGLRLIYYSQIVNDFQKGDIAEGYSVSREKKESFPLTVTSAQKNPTAFYLCASSPQVPSYEQYFGPGTRLTVT.

The rearrangement uses TRBV29-1 and TRBJ2-3; 7 bases fit TRBD1. This CDR3 comprises 13 residues. Germline V gives CDR1 SQVTM, CDR2 ANQGSEA. With V trimmed by 6 bases and J by 5 bases, 8 bases remained unmatched. CDR3 in DNA: TGCAGCGTGAGACAGACAGGGATAGATACGCAGTATTTT. This encodes CSVRQTGIDTQYF.

The chain uses TRBV2 and TRBJ2-1; TRBD1 agrees at 9 bases. J gave up 7 bases and V 6 bases, and 10 bases lay outside the gene matches. The germline CDR1 and CDR2 sequences are SNHLY and FYNNEI. This CDR3 is 15 amino acids long. The CDR3 loop is CASREGQGVINEQFF. DNA of the CDR3: TGTGCCAGCAGGGAGGGACAGGGAGTCATAAATGAGCAGTTCTTC.

As to this clone: This sample also contains other DNA sequences that code for the same CDR3. This chain uses TRBV5-1 with TRBJ2-1; 9 bases line up with TRBD1. The CDR3 contains 14 residues. The germline CDR1 and CDR2 sequences are SGHRS and YFSETQ. V lost 0 bases and J lost 6; bases outside the gene matches: 1. The CDR3 coding sequence is TGCGCCAGCAGCTTGGGACAGGGGGTCAATGAGCAGTTCTTC. Its translation: CASSLGQGVNEQFF.

J is TRBJ2-3 and V is TRBV14; the match to TRBD2 covers 10 bases. V was clipped by 2 bases and J by 0 bases; unmatched bases: 11. Germline lookup yields CDR1 SGHDN and CDR2 FVKESK. This CDR3 has 19 amino acids. CDR3 nucleotide sequence: TGTGCCAGCAGCCAACCCTGGACTAGCGGAGCCTACAGCACAGATACGCAGTATTTT. This gives the protein CASSQPWTSGAYSTDTQYF.